The clone carrying this TCR beta chain was seen ten or more times. Documented time point: before trial treatment. This sample is part of a study of low-dose radiotherapy and immunotherapy resistance in tumors. The overall study: Intravenous ipilimumab 1 mg/kg every six weeks was given with nivolumab 240 mg every two weeks.

Germline CDR1 SGDLS, CDR2 YYNGEE. The V end was cut by 0 bases, the J end by 5 bases, with 12 bases between. CDR3 length: 14 amino acids. TRAV and TRBV primers primed cDNA for both TCRalpha and TCRbeta. With a V-primer adapter and a constant-region primer, TCRs were amplified for approximately 20 PCR cycles. In vitro transcription served to amplify the mRNA that had been isolated. Each CDR3 protein is one row after TCRdb ran MiXCR on the reads. Here the sample spans approximately 84,000 distinct CDR3 sequences, over 15% being singletons. The origin of this receptor is a male donor with prostate cancer. The starting material was PBMCs, obtained before treatment. The rearrangement joins TRBV9 to TRBJ2-7; no firm D call. The CDR3 DNA is TGTGCCAGCAGCGTAGGTGACGGATACGACGAGCAGTACTTC. Translated, it gives CASSVGDGYDEQYF.